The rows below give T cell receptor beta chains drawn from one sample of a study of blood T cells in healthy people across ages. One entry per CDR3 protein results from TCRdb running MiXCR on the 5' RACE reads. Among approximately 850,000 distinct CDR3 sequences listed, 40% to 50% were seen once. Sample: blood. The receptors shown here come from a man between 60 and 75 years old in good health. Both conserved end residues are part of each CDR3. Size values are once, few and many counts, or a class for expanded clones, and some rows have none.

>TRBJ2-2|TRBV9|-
CASSQRSGANTGELFF
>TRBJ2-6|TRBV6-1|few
CASRVPTGGGANVLTF
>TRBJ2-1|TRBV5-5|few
CASSLADPRGNNEQFF
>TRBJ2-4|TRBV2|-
CASISDGGGYPYF
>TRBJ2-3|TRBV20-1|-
CSAILAGGADTQYF
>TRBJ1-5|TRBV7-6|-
CASSLDPDRANQPQHF
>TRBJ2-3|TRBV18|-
CASSPGLAGPTDTQYF
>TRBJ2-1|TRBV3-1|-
CASSPHPAGVANEQFF
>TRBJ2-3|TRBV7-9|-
CASSFPRGRTDTQYF
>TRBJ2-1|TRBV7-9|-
CASSSDRVAYDEQFF
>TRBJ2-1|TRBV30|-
CAWSNTGNEQFF
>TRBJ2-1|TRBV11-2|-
CASSSTSGVYNEQFF
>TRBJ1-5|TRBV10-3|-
CAISETGDPQHF
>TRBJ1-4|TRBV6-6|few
CASLRDLNEKLFF
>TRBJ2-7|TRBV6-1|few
CASSESDIVNYEQYF
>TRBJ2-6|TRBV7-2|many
CASSSGANVLTF
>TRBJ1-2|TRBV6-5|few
CASSYTLGYGYTF
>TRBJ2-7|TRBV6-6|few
CASNLGDWNYEQYF
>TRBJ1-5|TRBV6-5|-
CASSVDRVEDQPQHF
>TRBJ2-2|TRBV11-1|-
CASSFGRGGATGELFF
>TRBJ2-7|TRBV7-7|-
CASSSGPLSYEQYF
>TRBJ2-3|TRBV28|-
CASSFGRAFTDTQYF
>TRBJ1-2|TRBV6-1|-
CASSDRGYTF
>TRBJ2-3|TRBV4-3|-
CASSRDPTGGLDTQYF
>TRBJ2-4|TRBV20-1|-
CSAPTSRQGKNIQYF
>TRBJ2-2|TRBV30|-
CAWSKAFGTGELFF
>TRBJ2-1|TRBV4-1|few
CASSLPGGDEQFF
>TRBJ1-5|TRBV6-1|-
CASVFGRNQPQHF
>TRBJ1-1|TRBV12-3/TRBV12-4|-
CASSKTGTPLLNAEAFF
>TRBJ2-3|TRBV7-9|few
CASSFDPTGTSGPMQYF
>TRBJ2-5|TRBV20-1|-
CSASNMQGRGETQYF
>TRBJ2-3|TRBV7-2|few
CASSLRGVGADTQYF
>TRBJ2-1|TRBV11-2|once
CASSLGVRGLYNEQFF
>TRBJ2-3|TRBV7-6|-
CASSLEGPGTRPIDTQYF
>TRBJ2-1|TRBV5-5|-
CASSSETGENEQFF
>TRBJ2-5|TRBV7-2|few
CASSLQSGGETQYF
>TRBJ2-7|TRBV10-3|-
CAISDRESYEQYF
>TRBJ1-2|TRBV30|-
CAWSVTLRQDYTF
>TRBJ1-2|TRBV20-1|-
CSATPGQPGEGYTF
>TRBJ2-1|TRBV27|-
CASSLSLAGGRNEQFF
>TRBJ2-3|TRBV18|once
CASSPPGFVSDTQYF